This T cell receptor beta chain was recorded in a study of neurological immune-mediated disorders (dated by TCRdb to between 2018 and 2021). Context from the whole study: Peripheral blood TCR-beta repertoires from patients with HTLV-I-associated myelopathy (HAM/TSP), patients with multiple sclerosis, and healthy controls were compared in the study using UMI-based sequencing. The approximately 110 TCR-beta libraries included longitudinal samples, technical triplicates and paired sorted CD4+ and CD8+ T-cell subsets alongside PBMC samples. The cohort included 60 to 75 subjects: 14 with HAM/TSP, some 34 with multiple sclerosis, and some 20 healthy controls.

Including the terminal cysteine and phenylalanine, the CDR3 comprises 18 residues. The sequence is cut down to CDR3 DNA, 54 bases in frame from base 1. Between the V and J ends, shortened by 7 bases and 0 bases respectively, the junction contains 19 bases. Blood bank volunteers in Maryland, USA served as the healthy controls. For unsorted PBMC libraries, 2 million PBMCs were used after storage in RNAlater at -80 degrees C until RNA extraction. PBMCs were separated from peripheral blood using Ficoll-Hypaque density gradient centrifugation and then cryopreserved in liquid nitrogen. This clonotype was detected many times. Its antigen has not been determined. No base quality information exists; no much larger clone differs at one position. cDNA synthesis used template-switch 5'RACE with a primer carrying a 10-nucleotide random unique molecular identifier tagging each TCR transcript. Each sequencing run produced over 160 million TCR-beta sequences covering 15-18 subjects. The RNeasy kit was used for extraction of total RNA. TCR-beta VDJ regions were amplified with primers for the TCR constant region and the 5'RACE anchor, using the KAPA Real-time Library Amplification kit. A first PCR added sample indexes and Illumina adaptors, and a second PCR then raised library yield. After Ampure bead purification, the roughly 650 bp TCR product was size-selected on a 2% E-gel SizeSelection system. Before pooling, libraries had their quality checked on a Bioanalyzer, their concentration measured with Qubit, and their quantity determined with the Kapa Library Quantification kit. An Illumina HiSeq 2500 was used to sequence the libraries paired-end at 2 x 150 bp. To increase sequence diversity, roughly 24-31% phiX was spiked into each library pool. The original methods were these. Quality-filtered reads were processed with the UMI-based MiGEC pipeline, which removed over 85% of raw TCR sequences during error correction. IMGT germline references were used for alignment of VDJ genes, and clonotypes were defined by a unique CDR3 amino acid sequence together with V-J genes. Clonal expansion, Shannon diversity and CDR3 relatedness were evaluated with VDJtools (CalcPairwiseDistances, ClusterSamples), while phylogenetic trees were built in CLCbio workbench. A clone was classed as expanded if it had 8 or more unique UMIs, a cutoff based on coefficient-of-variation modelling across technical triplicates. TCRdb itself trimmed the public reads at Q25 with fastp, ran MiXCR and retained productive beta chains. Rows merge per CDR3 protein into single entries with the most common DNA and genes. None of the V and J calls come from the authors' own analysis; TCRdb made them. The sample table shows about 50,000 distinct CDR3 sequences, and roughly 17% are seen once. 4% to 5.5% of the sample lies in the top ten.

What the study reported, not specific to this receptor: TCR clonal expansion was highest in HAM/TSP patients and lowest in MS patients, with MS patients falling below even healthy controls. Across subjects, expanded clones never shared an identical CDR3 amino acid sequence, which suggests that the TCR-beta repertoires in every group were private.

This TCR derives from a man in his fifties or sixties in good health. This receptor chain uses TRBV12-3 or TRBV12-4 and TRBJ2-6; the D gene is not confidently resolved. The sample taken for sequencing was PBMCs. The DNA sequence is as follows: TGTGCCAGCACCCTCCTTTTTTCAGCAGACTCTGGGGCCAACGTCCTGACTTTC. Its translation reads: CASTLLFSADSGANVLTF.